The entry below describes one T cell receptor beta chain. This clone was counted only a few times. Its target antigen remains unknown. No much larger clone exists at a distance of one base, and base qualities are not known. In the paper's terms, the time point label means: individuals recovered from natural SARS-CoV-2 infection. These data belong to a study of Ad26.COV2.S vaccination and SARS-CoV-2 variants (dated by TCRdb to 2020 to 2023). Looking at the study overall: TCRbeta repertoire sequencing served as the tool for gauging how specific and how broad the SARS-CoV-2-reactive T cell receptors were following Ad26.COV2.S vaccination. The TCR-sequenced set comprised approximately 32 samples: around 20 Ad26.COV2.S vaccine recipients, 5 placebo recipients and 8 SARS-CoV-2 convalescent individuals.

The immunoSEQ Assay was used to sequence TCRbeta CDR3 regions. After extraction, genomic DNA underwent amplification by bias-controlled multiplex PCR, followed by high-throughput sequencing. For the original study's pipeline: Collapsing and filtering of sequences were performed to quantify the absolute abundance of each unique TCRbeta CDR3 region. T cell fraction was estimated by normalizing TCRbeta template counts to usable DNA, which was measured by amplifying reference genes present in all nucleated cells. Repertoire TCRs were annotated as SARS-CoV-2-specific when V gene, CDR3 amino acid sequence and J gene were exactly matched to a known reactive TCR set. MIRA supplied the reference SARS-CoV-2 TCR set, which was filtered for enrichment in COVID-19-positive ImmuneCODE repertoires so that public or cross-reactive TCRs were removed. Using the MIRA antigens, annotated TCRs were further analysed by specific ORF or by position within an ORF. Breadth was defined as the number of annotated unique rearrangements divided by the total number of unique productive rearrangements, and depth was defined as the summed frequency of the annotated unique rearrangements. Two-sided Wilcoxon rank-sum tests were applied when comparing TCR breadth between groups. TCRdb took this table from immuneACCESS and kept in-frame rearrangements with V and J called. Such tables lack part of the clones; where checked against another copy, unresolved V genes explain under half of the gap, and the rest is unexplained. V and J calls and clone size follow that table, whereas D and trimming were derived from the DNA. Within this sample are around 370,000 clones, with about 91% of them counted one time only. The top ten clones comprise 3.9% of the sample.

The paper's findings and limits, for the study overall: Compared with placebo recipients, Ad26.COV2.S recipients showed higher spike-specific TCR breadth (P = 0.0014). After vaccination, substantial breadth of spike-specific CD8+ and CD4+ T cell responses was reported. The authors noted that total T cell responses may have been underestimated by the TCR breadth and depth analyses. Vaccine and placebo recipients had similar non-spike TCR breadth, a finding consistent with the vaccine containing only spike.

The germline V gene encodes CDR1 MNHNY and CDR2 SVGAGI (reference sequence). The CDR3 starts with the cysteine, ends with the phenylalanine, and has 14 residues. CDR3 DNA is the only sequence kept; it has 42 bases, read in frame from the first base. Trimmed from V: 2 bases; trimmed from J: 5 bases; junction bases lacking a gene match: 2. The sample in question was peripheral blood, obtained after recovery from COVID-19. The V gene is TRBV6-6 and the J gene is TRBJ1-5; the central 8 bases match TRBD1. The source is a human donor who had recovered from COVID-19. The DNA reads TGTGCCAGCAGTTACGACAGGGGTGATCAGCCCCAGCATTTT. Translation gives CASSYDRGDQPQHF.